This T cell receptor (beta chain) is drawn from a study of T cell repertoires in cytomegalovirus infection. A single record per CDR3 protein comes from TCRdb applying MiXCR to the reads. The sample holds hundreds of thousands of distinct CDR3 sequences, 24% seen once. The trim removed 1 base at V and 0 bases at J, leaving 2 bases unmatched. The CDR3 consists of 15 residues. Germline V CDR1 and CDR2: MNHEY, SVGAGI. This receptor was taken from a human donor in good health (CMV status not recorded). Some clones in this sample may be carry-over from other donors' samples. The sample consisted of CD8+ T cells from PBMCs. The chain carries TRBV6-5 and TRBJ2-5; TRBD1 matches 7 bases. CDR3 sequence: CASSYWTGYQETQYF. For the CDR3, the DNA is TGTGCCAGCAGTTACTGGACAGGATACCAAGAGACCCAGTACTTC.